These T cell receptor beta chains were read from a single sample in a study of early T cells in non-severe SARS-CoV-2 infection. TCRdb used MiXCR to reprocess the 5' RACE reads, holding one entry per CDR3 protein. The sample includes roughly 34,000 distinct CDR3 sequences, more than 4% of them seen just once. What was sequenced was whole blood. All receptors derive from an adult who was a healthcare worker with PCR-confirmed SARS-CoV-2 infection or an uninfected control (not recorded which). CDR3s include the opening cysteine and the closing phenylalanine or tryptophan. The order of the fields is D gene, clone size, J gene, V gene, CDR3 DNA, CDR3 protein. A D gene is named only where the DNA matches it firmly. Where a row states a size, it is once, few, many or the class of an expanded clone; other rows omit it.

>-|many|TRBJ1-1|TRBV18
TGTGCCAGCTCAATGTCGACAGCCATGGACACTGAAGCTTTCTTT
CASSMSTAMDTEAFF
>-|many|TRBJ2-5|TRBV20-1
TGCAGTGCGGTAGGGGGGTCACAAGAGACCCAGTACTTC
CSAVGGSQETQYF
>TRBD2|-|TRBJ2-1|TRBV4-1
TGCGCCAGCAGCCAAGATGGGTCCGCTGGGATAGCGGGAGGCCGAGGCACATACAATGAGCAGTTCTTC
CASSQDGSAGIAGGRGTYNEQFF
>TRBD1|many|TRBJ2-7|TRBV6-6
TGTGCCAGCAGTTACGCGAGACAGGGAACTGGGGAGCAGTACTTC
CASSYARQGTGEQYF
>-|many|TRBJ2-5|TRBV5-1
TGCGCCAGCAGCTTGGGAGGGACACCCCTCGGGGAGACCCAGTACTTC
CASSLGGTPLGETQYF
>TRBD1|many|TRBJ2-6|TRBV6-5
TGTGCCAGCCGGGACAGGGGAGGCTCTGGGGCCAACGTCCTGACTTTC
CASRDRGGSGANVLTF
>-|many|TRBJ2-2|TRBV5-1
TGCGCCAGCAGCTTGGCATCGGGACCCACCGGGGAGCTGTTTTTT
CASSLASGPTGELFF
>-|many|TRBJ2-7|TRBV7-9
TGTGCCAGCAGCCGACGTCCGGCCGAGCAGTACTTC
CASSRRPAEQYF
>TRBD1|medium-sized|TRBJ2-4|TRBV27
TGTGCCAGCAGCCCACTTGTAGGGACAGCGGTAGCCAAAAACATTCAGTACTTC
CASSPLVGTAVAKNIQYF
>-|many|TRBJ2-7|TRBV28
TGTGCCAGCAGTTTAAGGCTTTCCTACGAGCAGTACTTC
CASSLRLSYEQYF
>-|many|TRBJ1-1|TRBV7-2
TGTGCCAGCAGTCAACAGGGTTTGAGCACTGAAGCTTTCTTT
CASSQQGLSTEAFF
>-|few|TRBJ2-3|TRBV11-1
TGTGCCAGCAGCTCCTGGACGACAGATACGCAGTATTTT
CASSSWTTDTQYF
>-|many|TRBJ2-1|TRBV11-2
TGTGCCAGCAGCTTAGAGCGGGGACAGTTATACAATGAGCAGTTCTTC
CASSLERGQLYNEQFF
>-|few|TRBJ2-5|TRBV7-2
TGTGCCAGCAGCTTGGGGACTACCCAGTACTTC
CASSLGTTQYF
>-|many|TRBJ1-1|TRBV13
TGTGCCAGCAGCCTCACCATCCTAAGAACTGAAGCTTTCTTT
CASSLTILRTEAFF
>-|few|TRBJ1-4|TRBV30
TGTGCCTGGAGCGCCGGGGGCTCCGGGAATGAAAAACTGTTTTTT
CAWSAGGSGNEKLFF
>TRBD1|many|TRBJ1-5|TRBV3-1
TGTGCCAGCAGCCAAGATGCCCCGGACAGGGGGGATCAGCCCCAGCATTTT
CASSQDAPDRGDQPQHF
>TRBD2|many|TRBJ2-7|TRBV3-1
TGTGCCAGCAGTGGGACTAGCGGGGGGTCACTTCCTCGATTGAACGAGCAGTACTTC
CASSGTSGGSLPRLNEQYF
>-|many|TRBJ2-2|TRBV4-3
TGCGCCAGCAGCCAAGTGGCGGGCGGGGAGCTGTTTTTT
CASSQVAGGELFF
>TRBD1|many|TRBJ2-5|TRBV25-1
TGTGCCAGCAGTGAATCGACAGGGATCCAAGAGACCCAGTACTTC
CASSESTGIQETQYF
>-|many|TRBJ2-1|TRBV7-8
TGTGCCAGCAGCTCAGGGGCTGAGCAGTTCTTC
CASSSGAEQFF
>TRBD2|few|TRBJ2-7|TRBV5-6
TGTGCCAGCAGACCGGGACTAGCGGGAGTAGTAGTTAGCGAGCAGTACTTC
CASRPGLAGVVVSEQYF
>-|many|TRBJ2-7|TRBV12-3/TRBV12-4
TGTGCCAGCAGACAATTCGAGGGGGGCTACGAGCAGTACTTC
CASRQFEGGYEQYF
>TRBD1|many|TRBJ2-5|TRBV6-6
TGTGCCAGCAGTTCGGGACAGGGAGAGACCCAGTACTTC
CASSSGQGETQYF
>TRBD2|many|TRBJ2-3|TRBV18
TGTGCCAGCTCAACCGTAGCGGGAGGGCCCACAGATACGCAGTATTTT
CASSTVAGGPTDTQYF
>TRBD2|many|TRBJ2-3|TRBV12-3/TRBV12-4
TGTGCCAGCAGTTCAGGACTAGCGGGGGGTGATACGCAGTATTTT
CASSSGLAGGDTQYF